One sample yielded the 26 T cell receptor beta chains listed below, sequenced in a study of beta chain features in type 1 diabetes. Expressed TCRB transcripts were sequenced because the entire RNA isolate underwent reverse transcription. Clones were sequenced by immunoSEQ multiplex PCR, and TCRdb holds only the in-frame ones, with some missing. The sample records 400,000 to 450,000 clones, about 14% being singletons. The source material was naive CD4+ T cells from blood. These receptors originate from a man younger than 45 in good health.

This chain links TRBV30 with TRBJ1-1; D possibly corresponds to TRBD1 (5 bases). Germline V CDR1 and CDR2: GTSNPN, SVGIG (reference sequence). Trimming took off 3 bases at V and 0 bases at J, with 17 bases between the two ends. The CDR3 has 16 amino acids. CDR3 protein: CAWRIEGIGVNTEAFF. The CDR3 DNA is TGTGCCTGGAGGATTGAGGGTATAGGGGTGAACACTGAAGCTTTCTTT.

The rearrangement joins TRBV9 to TRBJ2-7, with D possibly TRBD2 on 6 matching bases. This CDR3 comprises 14 residues. The germline CDR1 and CDR2 sequences are SGDLS and YYNGEE. V was shortened by 3 bases and J by 2 bases, with 12 bases between the two germline ends. CDR3 sequence reads: CASSARDWTYEQYF. CDR3 DNA: TGTGCCAGCAGCGCCCGGGACTGGACCTACGAGCAGTACTTC.

This clone turned up a few times. Here the CDR3 reads CASSLDPLSLVGSPLHF. The CDR3 DNA follows: TGTGCCAGCAGCTTAGATCCTCTTTCGCTAGTTGGTTCACCCCTCCACTTT. This chain joins TRBV11-2 and TRBJ1-6; the D is unclear. Germline loops: CDR1 SGHAT, CDR2 FQNNGV. V was shortened by 0 bases and J by 9 bases, with 18 bases between the two germline ends. This CDR3 has 17 residues.

This clone was observed a few times. The gene calls are TRBV18 and TRBJ2-1, with D unresolved. This CDR3 spans 14 amino acids. Germline values: CDR1 KGHSH, CDR2 LQKENI. Deletions cut 3 bases from V and 5 bases from J, with 11 bases between. The DNA of the CDR3 is TGTGCCAGCTCACCTGGCAGGACCCACAATGAGCAGTTCTTC. Its translation is CASSPGRTHNEQFF.

The sample holds a few counts of this clone. This rearrangement joins TRBV7-2 to TRBJ2-3; possibly TRBD2 for D (6 bases). CDR3 length: 13 residues. Per germline, CDR1 SGHTA and CDR2 FQGNSA. V dropped 0 bases and J dropped 6 bases, with 7 bases sitting between them. The CDR3 DNA reads as TGTGCCAGCAGCTTAGCAGGGAGGGATACGCAGTATTTT. Protein sequence: CASSLAGRDTQYF. The full variable domain, in which reference TRBV7-2 and TRBJ2-3 provide the parts outside the CDR3, is GAGVSQSPSNKVTEKGKDVELRCDPISGHTALYWYRQSLGQGLEFLIYFQGNSAPDKSGLPSDRFSAERTGGSVSTLTIQRTQQEDSAVYLCASSLAGRDTQYFGPGTRLTVL.

This clone was seen only a few times. V usage is TRBV29-1 and J usage is TRBJ1-2; D gene uncertain. CDR3 length equals 11 residues. The germline gives CDR1 SQVTM, CDR2 ANQGSEA. Trimming took 2 bases from V and 7 from J, leaving 8 bases between them. The CDR3 bases are TGCAGCGTTGAAAAAGGAGGTGGCTACACCTTC. Translated, it gives CSVEKGGGYTF.

This chain links TRBV21-1 with TRBJ1-5. TRBV21-1 is a pseudogene locus. The CDR3 is 12 residues long. The CDR3 reads CASSKSNQPQHF. Here the CDR3 DNA reads TGTGCCAGCAGCAAAAGCAATCAGCCCCAGCATTTT.

V usage is TRBV27 and J usage is TRBJ2-1; 7 bases are shared with TRBD2. The CDR3 runs to 15 residues. J lost 7 bases, V lost 5 bases, and 11 bases had no gene match. From germline, CDR1 is MNHEY and CDR2 SMNVEV (reference sequence). The chain's CDR3 is CASSPRTRTRNEQFF. The CDR3 coding sequence is TGTGCCAGCAGTCCCCGGACTAGGACGCGGAATGAGCAGTTCTTC.

J is TRBJ2-2 and V is TRBV11-2; D is unresolved. This CDR3 spans 14 amino acids. V was trimmed by 2 bases and J by 8 bases, leaving 12 bases between them. Germline values: CDR1 SGHAT, CDR2 FQNNGV. The chain's CDR3 is CASSLKGSPGELFF. CDR3 nucleotides: TGTGCCAGCAGCTTAAAGGGTTCCCCGGGGGAGCTGTTTTTT.

This clone has just a few counts. Written as DNA, the CDR3 is TGTGCCAGCAGCTTAAAAGGAAACACCGGGGAGCTGTTTTTT. Translating it yields CASSLKGNTGELFF. The J gene is TRBJ2-2, the V gene TRBV7-9; D is ambiguous. This CDR3 is built from 14 residues. Trimming removed 2 bases from V and 2 bases from J, with 6 bases in between. Per germline, CDR1 SEHNR and CDR2 FQNEAQ (reference sequence).

This clone has just a few counts. This chain links TRBV7-2 with TRBJ2-1; D is possibly TRBD2 (6 bases). Trimming took 2 bases from V and 15 from J, leaving 11 bases between them. There are 11 residues in the CDR3. Germline values: CDR1 SGHTA, CDR2 FQGNSA. The CDR3 DNA reads as TGTGCCAGCAGCTTAACGGGGGTGCTGTTCTTC. This codes for CASSLTGVLFF. The full variable domain, in which reference TRBV7-2 and TRBJ2-1 provide the parts outside the CDR3, is GAGVSQSPSNKVTEKGKDVELRCDPISGHTALYWYRQSLGQGLEFLIYFQGNSAPDKSGLPSDRFSAERTGGSVSTLTIQRTQQEDSAVYLCASSLTGVLFFGPGTRLTVL.

This clone showed up just a few times. J is TRBJ2-3 and V is TRBV7-9; 8 bases map to TRBD2. Trimming took 2 bases from V and 1 from J; bases not matched to a gene: 5. This CDR3 is built from 16 residues. The V gene's germline CDR1 is SEHNR and CDR2 FQNEAQ (reference sequence). DNA of the CDR3: TGTGCCAGCAGCTTATGGGCGGGACTAGGCACAGATACGCAGTATTTT. It is translated as CASSLWAGLGTDTQYF.

This clone has a handful of counts. V and J are TRBV2 and TRBJ1-1; 7 bases map to TRBD1. Germline V lookup: CDR1 SNHLY, CDR2 FYNNEI. The CDR3 is 13 amino acids. V was pared by 6 bases and J by 3 bases, with 4 bases of the junction left unmatched. CDR3 bases: TGTGCCAGCAGGCCAGGGGGTTACACTGAAGCTTTCTTT. This codes for CASRPGGYTEAFF.

The chain has TRBV29-1 and TRBJ1-1, with D unresolved. This CDR3 region has 13 residues. CDR1 and CDR2 (germline): SQVTM, ANQGSEA. The ends were cut back, 5 bases at V and 2 bases at J, with 12 bases in the middle. The CDR3 loop reads CSVRRTQNTEAFF. The CDR3 DNA sequence: TGCAGCGTTAGACGAACCCAAAACACTGAAGCTTTCTTT.

This clone was observed a few times. CDR3 DNA sequence: TGTGCCACCCTCCCTCTTCGAGCGGATTCTAAAAACACTGAAGCTTTCTTT. Translating it yields CATLPLRADSKNTEAFF. This chain links TRBV7-9 with TRBJ1-1, with no clear D. The V end lost 10 bases, the J end lost 2 bases, and 26 bases lay between the germline ends. From germline, CDR1 is SEHNR and CDR2 FQNEAQ (reference sequence). The CDR3 contains 17 residues.

The V and J genes are TRBV4-1 and TRBJ2-7; D is possibly TRBD1 (6 bases). There are 16 residues in the CDR3. Germline loops: CDR1 MGHRA, CDR2 YSYEKL. V dropped 3 bases and J dropped 0 bases, with 15 bases sitting between them. The CDR3 reads CASSHNPTGYSYEQYF. The CDR3 DNA sequence: TGCGCCAGCAGCCACAACCCGACAGGCTACTCCTACGAGCAGTACTTC.

This clone occurred a few times. The chain couples TRBV7-2 to TRBJ2-5; 7 bases are shared with TRBD1. There are 14 residues in the CDR3. Germline V gene sequence: CDR1 SGHTA, CDR2 FQGNSA. Trimming cost V 5 bases and J 5 bases; bases outside gene matches: 8. DNA of the CDR3: TGTGCCAGCAGCCGACAGGGCTCTTGGGAGACCCAGTACTTC. Amino acid sequence: CASSRQGSWETQYF.

The V call is TRBV12-2, the J call TRBJ2-7; the table's D gene call, TRBD1, was not cross checked with the DNA. TRBV12-2 is termed a pseudogene. This CDR3 has 15 amino acids. CDR3 sequence reads: CASRLMSRGSYEQYV. DNA of the CDR3: TGTGCAAGTCGCTTAATGTCAAGGGGGTCCTACGAGCAGTACGTC.

The chain carries TRBV18 and TRBJ2-7, with TRBD1 matching 11 bases. With V trimmed by 4 bases and J by 7 bases, 3 bases remained unmatched. CDR3 length equals 13 residues. Germline CDR1 reads KGHSH; CDR2 reads LQKENI. CDR3 coding DNA: TGTGCCAGCTCACTTGGGACAGGGGGAGAGCAGTACGTC. This gives the protein CASSLGTGGEQYV.

This clone was counted a few times. The CDR3, as DNA: TGTGCCACCAACCCCGACAGGGGAGTCGAGCAGTACGTC. This encodes CATNPDRGVEQYV. The chain carries TRBV10-3 and TRBJ2-7; 8 positions match TRBD1. Germline V gene data show CDR1 as ENHRY and CDR2 as SYGVKD. The CDR3 extends over 13 amino acids. J gave up 6 bases and V 10 bases, and 11 bases lay outside the gene matches.

This clone was seen only a few times. The chain recombines TRBV29-1 with TRBJ1-1, with D perhaps matching TRBD1 (6 bases). This CDR3 is built from 14 residues. In germline, CDR1 is SQVTM, CDR2 ANQGSEA. V was trimmed by 4 bases and J by 3 bases, leaving 15 bases between them. The CDR3 loop is CSVVNRVADTEAFF. In DNA, the CDR3 is TGCAGCGTTGTTAACAGGGTAGCGGACACTGAAGCTTTCTTT.

J is TRBJ2-1 and V is TRBV7-2, with no clear D. With 1 base removed from V and 5 bases from J, the gap between germline ends came to 12 bases. The CDR3 length is 15 residues. The V gene's germline CDR1 is SGHTA and CDR2 FQGNSA. For the CDR3, the DNA is TGTGCCAGCAGCTTAGGCGTCACTTTCAACAATGAGCAGTTCTTC. Translating it yields CASSLGVTFNNEQFF.

This clone was counted a few times. The conserved final phenylalanine or tryptophan is absent from the CDR3, which likely points to a read error. The limits of the CDR3 on the DNA are not certain, so only TCRdb's listed CDR3 is given. The gene calls are TRBV21-1 and TRBJ2-7; TRBD1, as called in the table, went unchecked against the DNA. TRBV21-1 is a known pseudogene. With termini counted, the CDR3 has 9 amino acids. CDR3 protein: CASSTRKPD.

The CDR3 protein is CASSFSPAGKFTDTQYF. In DNA form, the CDR3 reads TGCGCCAGCAGCTTTAGTCCAGCGGGCAAATTCACAGATACGCAGTATTTT. The chain joins TRBV5-1 to TRBJ2-3, with D maybe TRBD2 (6 bases). The CDR3 is made up of 17 amino acids. The V and J ends lost 2 bases and 2 bases respectively, with 18 bases between them. Germline CDR1 and CDR2: SGHRS and YFSETQ.

This rearrangement joins TRBV15 to TRBJ2-2, with 7 bases matching TRBD1. This CDR3 has 16 residues. Trimming took 2 bases from V and 2 from J; bases not matched to a gene: 5. In germline, CDR1 is LNHNV, CDR2 YYDKDF (reference sequence). The CDR3: CATSRPRGPNTGELFF. Here the CDR3 DNA reads TGTGCCACCAGCAGACCAAGGGGGCCAAACACCGGGGAGCTGTTTTTT.

The CDR3 region is CASSPSGRVADTQYF. DNA for the CDR3: TGTGCCAGCAGTCCTAGCGGGAGAGTCGCAGATACGCAGTATTTT. This sequence joins TRBV11-1 and TRBJ2-3; TRBD2 matches 10 bases. J lost 4 bases, V lost 6 bases, and 7 bases had no gene match. Looked up from germline, CDR1 is SGHAT and CDR2 is FQDESV (reference sequence). There are 15 residues in the CDR3.